This T cell receptor (beta chain) was recorded in a study of shared clonotypes between healthy human individuals. Germline CDR1 SGHDT, CDR2 YYEEEE. V lost 2 bases and J lost 1, with 7 bases in between. The CDR3 consists of 15 residues. Deep-level running was used for the assay. Clones were read by immunoSEQ multiplex PCR, and TCRdb kept only the in-frame ones, dropping some. The sample yields over 2,000,000 clones, 90% to 95% seen once. Naive CD8 populations comprised CD45RO-negative cells positively selected for CCR7, excluding terminally differentiated effector memory CD45RA+ cells. Among the donors, all were Caucasian adults who lived in Nashville, Tennessee.

This sequence joins TRBV5-6 and TRBJ2-6; weak D call: TRBD1 (5 bases). The sample comprised naive CD8+ T cells from PBMCs. The clonotype was recovered from a young man in good health. Some clones in this sample may be carry-over from other donors' samples. CDR3: CASSFQGSGANVLTF. CDR3 in DNA: TGTGCCAGCAGCTTCCAGGGATCTGGGGCCAACGTCCTGACTTTC. The whole variable domain, filled in from reference TRBV5-6 and TRBJ2-6, reads DAGVTQSPTHLIKTRGQQVTLRCSPKSGHDTVSWYQQALGQGPQFIFQYYEEEERQRGNFPDRFSGHQFPNYSSELNVNALLLGDSALYLCASSFQGSGANVLTFGAGSRLTVL.